This paragraph reports one T cell receptor beta chain. The record originates from a study of blood T cell repertoires in COVID-19. Trimming cost V 1 base and J 10 bases, with 14 bases left between them. The CDR3 spans 14 residues. Looked up from germline, CDR1 is LGHDT and CDR2 is YNNKEL (reference sequence). TCRdb keeps only in-frame clones here, not all; method: immunoSEQ multiplex PCR. The sample holds approximately 94,000 clones, over 75% seen once. Sequences were obtained from peripheral blood. The V call is TRBV3-1 (or the pseudogene TRBV3-2), the J call TRBJ2-1, with TRBD2 as a possible D gene (5 bases). This TCR was recovered from a man aged 30 to 45 in a cohort sampled during active COVID-19. CDR3 nucleotide sequence: TGTGCCAGCAGCCAAGGAGTGGGAGTCCCCGAGCAGTTCTTC. This gives the protein CASSQGVGVPEQFF.